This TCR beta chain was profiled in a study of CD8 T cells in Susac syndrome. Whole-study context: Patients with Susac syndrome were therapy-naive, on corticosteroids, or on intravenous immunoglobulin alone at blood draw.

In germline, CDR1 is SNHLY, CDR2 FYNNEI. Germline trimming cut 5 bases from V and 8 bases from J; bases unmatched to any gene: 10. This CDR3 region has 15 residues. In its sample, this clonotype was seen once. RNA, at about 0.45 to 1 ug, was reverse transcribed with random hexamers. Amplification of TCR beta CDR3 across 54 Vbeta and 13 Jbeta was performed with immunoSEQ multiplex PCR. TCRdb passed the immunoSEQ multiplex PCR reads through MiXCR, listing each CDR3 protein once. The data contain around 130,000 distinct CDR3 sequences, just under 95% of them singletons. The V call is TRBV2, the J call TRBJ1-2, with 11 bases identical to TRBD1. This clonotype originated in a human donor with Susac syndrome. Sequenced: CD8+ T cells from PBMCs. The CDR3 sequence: CASSTGQGAREGYTF. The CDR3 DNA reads TGTGCCAGCAGTACAGGACAGGGGGCCAGGGAAGGCTACACCTTC.